This T cell receptor (beta chain) emerged from a study of PD-1 blockade in classical Hodgkin lymphoma (TCRdb year 2020). Study-wide context: Nivolumab dosing was 3 mg/kg intravenously every 2 weeks, continuing until either disease progression or unacceptable toxicity. To define a peripheral blood immune signature of response to PD-1 blockade in classical Hodgkin lymphoma, the study combined TCR beta sequencing with CyTOF. The research as a whole found: The study covered only a single clinical trial cohort, and the causes of the repertoire differences, possibly disease activity or prior therapy, were still not defined. Trial patients achieving complete response had baseline diversity similar to newly diagnosed patients, whereas partial responders and progressors had significantly lower diversity. Baseline TCR diversity was reported to be lower in newly diagnosed patients than in healthy donors and to be lower still in relapsed/refractory patients. A significant rise by C4D1 was seen in CD4+ but not CD8+ TCR diversity (p=0.0027 vs p=0.16), with the rise being most apparent in complete responders (p=0.02). Lower diversity was seen in patients whose nivolumab began less than 1 year after ASCT, and these patients were left out of later analyses so that immune reconstitution would not confound the results.

Genomic DNA was isolated using the Qiagen DNeasy kit from unsorted PBMCs as well as from negatively selected CD4+ and CD8+ fractions. Using primers that anneal to V and J segments, immunoSEQ multiplex PCR amplified the TCR beta CDR3 regions. A synthetic immune receptor repertoire was used to minimize amplification bias, and any residual bias was removed computationally once sequencing was done. The study's processing was this. Repertoire diversity was quantified as the Shannon entropy index using custom Python scripts. Unsorted, CD4+ and CD8+ repertoires were analyzed separately, except for combined analyses in which CD4+ and CD8+ sequences were merged in silico. A clone was considered expanded if an increase in frequency of at least 2-fold after treatment relative to C1D1 was found, and a pseudocount of 0.5 was applied to clones undetected at baseline. Singleton clones were defined as clones with 0 or 1 copy at C1D1, and non-singleton clones were defined as clones with 2 or more copies. By matching protein sequences in sorted samples from the same patient, clones expanded in unsorted samples were annotated as CD4+, CD8+ or unknown. Wilcoxon tests on paired samples were used to test changes in diversity from C1D1 to C4D1. Imported from immuneACCESS, the table was reduced by TCRdb to in-frame sequences with V and J called. These copies leave out some clones; in studies compared against another copy, an unresolved V gene accounts for under half, and the cause of the remainder is not known. That table supplies the V and J calls and clone size; D and trimming were determined from the DNA. Across this sample there are roughly 96,000 clones, with approximately 94% seen only once. 2% of the sample is in the top ten clones.

The germline V gene (reference sequence) supplies CDR1 SEHNR and CDR2 FQNEAQ. Taken from cysteine to phenylalanine, the CDR3 has 14 residues. The retained sequence is limited to the CDR3, 42 bases, with the frame set at the first base. V sheds 6 bases and J sheds 0 bases, leaving 9 bases between their ends. Note on this clone: Which antigen it targets is not known. Base-call qualities are not available, and no considerably larger clone is one nucleotide away.

According to the study, the label for this sample's time point signals: cycle 4 day 1 (C4D1), after around six weeks of nivolumab. All trial patients had relapsed after autologous stem cell transplantation, with cohorts A, B and C differing in prior brentuximab vedotin exposure. A total of around 59 patients with relapsed/refractory classical Hodgkin lymphoma made up the trial cohort, and each patient's best overall response was complete response, partial response or progressive disease. Trial patients were treated with single-agent nivolumab in the multi-cohort phase II CheckMate 205 trial. An independent review committee assessed best overall response by applying the 2007 International Working Group response criteria. PBMCs from the trial were collected at three points: immediately before nivolumab initiation (C1D1), and during therapy at cycle 2 day 1 and cycle 4 day 1. After peripheral blood was drawn into 8 mL Vacutainer Cell Preparation Tubes, PBMCs were isolated by centrifugation and then cryopreserved.

This sequence uses TRBV7-9 and TRBJ1-5; no D gene can be assigned with confidence. The clonotype was recovered from a human donor with classical Hodgkin lymphoma. The sequenced sample was peripheral blood mononuclear cells (PBMCs), obtained before the fourth cycle of nivolumab. The CDR3 region reads CASSDIYSNQPQHF. The DNA sequence is given as TGTGCCAGCAGTGACATTTATAGCAATCAGCCCCAGCATTTT.